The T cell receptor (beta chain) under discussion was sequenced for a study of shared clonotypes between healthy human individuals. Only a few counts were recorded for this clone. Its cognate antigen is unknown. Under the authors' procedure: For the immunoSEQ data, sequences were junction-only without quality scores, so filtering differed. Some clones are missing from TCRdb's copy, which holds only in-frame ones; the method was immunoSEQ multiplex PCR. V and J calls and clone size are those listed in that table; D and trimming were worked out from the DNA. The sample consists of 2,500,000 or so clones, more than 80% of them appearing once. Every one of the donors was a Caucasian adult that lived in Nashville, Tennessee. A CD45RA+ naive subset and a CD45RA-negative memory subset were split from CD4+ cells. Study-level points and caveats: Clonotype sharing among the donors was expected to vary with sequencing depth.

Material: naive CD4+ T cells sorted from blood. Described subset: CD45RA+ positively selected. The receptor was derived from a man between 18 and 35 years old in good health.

The CDR3 loop is CAWSVLTGGNQPQHF. CDR3 DNA sequence: TGTGCCTGGAGTGTACTTACAGGGGGTAATCAGCCCCAGCATTTT. The genes are TRBV30 and TRBJ1-5; 8 bases match TRBD1. The germline V gene has CDR1 GTSNPN and CDR2 SVGIG (reference sequence). After removal of 0 bases from V and 4 bases from J, the junction contained 5 bases not matched to a gene. The CDR3 sequence is 15 residues long.